One sample yielded the 15 T cell receptor beta chains listed below, sequenced in a study of blood T cell repertoires in COVID-19. Only in-frame clones appear in the TCRdb table, and some are missing; sequencing was by immunoSEQ multiplex PCR. Of about 200,000 clones in the sample, over 60% were seen once. The sample taken for sequencing was peripheral blood. The receptors derive from an older woman with acute or convalescent COVID-19.

The V gene is TRBV12-3 or TRBV12-4, the J gene TRBJ2-5; D is uncertain. The CDR3 covers 13 residues. V was shortened by 3 bases and J by 2 bases, with 7 bases between the two germline ends. CDR3 in DNA: TGTGCCAGCAGTTTTAGTGTACAAGAGACCCAGTACTTC. It codes for CASSFSVQETQYF.

The chain links TRBV3-1 (or the pseudogene TRBV3-2) to TRBJ1-3, with a weak D call TRBD1 (5 bases). Germline V gene data show CDR1 as LGHDT and CDR2 as YNNKEL (reference sequence). Trimming pared 3 bases from V and 0 bases from J, leaving 12 bases between. The CDR3 has 16 residues. The CDR3: CASSQGSTVSGNTIYF. CDR3 sequence (DNA): TGTGCCAGCAGCCAGGGCTCGACAGTCTCTGGAAACACCATATATTTT.

CDR3 in amino acids: CASSIRGTPGEPQHF. The DNA for the CDR3 is TGTGCCAGTAGTATACGCGGCACCCCGGGGGAGCCCCAGCATTTT. The V and J genes are TRBV19 and TRBJ1-5, with D perhaps TRBD1 (5 bases). V shed 2 bases and J shed 8 bases, with 16 bases lying between them. Germline CDR1 is LNHDA and CDR2 is SQIVND (reference sequence). There are 15 residues in the CDR3.

The V and J genes are TRBV5-1 and TRBJ2-3, with TRBD1 matching 10 bases. With V trimmed by 0 bases and J by 6 bases, 4 bases remained unmatched. The CDR3 loop spans 15 amino acids. The germline CDR1 and CDR2 sequences are SGHRS and YFSETQ. The CDR3 reads CASSLETGGGDTQYF. The CDR3 region has the DNA TGCGCCAGCAGCTTGGAGACAGGGGGCGGGGATACGCAGTATTTT.

The chain recombines TRBV3-1 (or the pseudogene TRBV3-2) with TRBJ1-5; D is possibly TRBD1 (5 bases). The CDR3 spans 14 residues. Germline lookup yields CDR1 LGHDT and CDR2 YNNKEL (reference sequence). Trimming shortened V by 1 base and J by 4 bases, and 8 bases separated the two germline ends. The CDR3 loop is CASSQAGLNQPQHF. CDR3 nucleotides: TGTGCCAGCAGCCAAGCAGGGTTAAATCAGCCCCAGCATTTT.

V usage is TRBV10-2 and J usage is TRBJ2-7; the match to TRBD2 covers 10 bases. The CDR3 runs 14 residues. Germline V gene sequence: CDR1 WSHSY, CDR2 SAAADI. The V gene end was trimmed by 7 bases and the J gene end by 2 bases; junction bases not matched to a gene: 5. The CDR3 region has the DNA TGCGCCAGCACCAGGACTAGCGGTCCCTACGAGCAGTACTTC. Amino acids: CASTRTSGPYEQYF.

V usage is TRBV19 and J usage is TRBJ1-1, with D tentatively TRBD1 (6 bases). The CDR3 spans 13 residues. Germline V gene lookup returns CDR1 LNHDA and CDR2 SQIVND (reference sequence). V lost 4 bases and J 2 bases, leaving 8 bases between the germline ends. CDR3 sequence (DNA): TGTGCCAGTAGTACGACAGGAAACACTGAAGCTTTCTTT. Its translation is CASSTTGNTEAFF.

J is TRBJ1-5 and V is TRBV6-4; 7 bases map to TRBD1. CDR3 length: 18 residues. Germline-derived CDR1 and CDR2 are MRHNA and SNTAGT. V was pared by 6 bases and J by 2 bases, with 16 bases of the junction left unmatched. The CDR3 nucleotides read TGTGCCAGCAGCACGGGAATCGACAGGGTGTCCGGCAATCAGCCCCAGCATTTT. This encodes CASSTGIDRVSGNQPQHF.

V gene TRBV28 combines with J gene TRBJ2-1; D ambiguous. V lost 1 base, J lost 8 bases, and 12 bases lay in between. In germline, CDR1 is MDHEN, CDR2 SYDVKM. The CDR3 consists of 14 residues. CDR3 DNA sequence: TGTGCCAGCAGTTTATTGGCGGCCCACCATGAGCAGTTCTTC. Translation: CASSLLAAHHEQFF.

This chain links TRBV7-2 with TRBJ1-1; 9 bases agree with TRBD1. Trimming removed 7 bases from V and 1 base from J; junction bases left unmatched: 7. The CDR3 is made up of 15 amino acids. From germline, CDR1 is SGHTA and CDR2 FQGNSA. The CDR3 reads CASMTGGKGNTEAFF. As DNA, the CDR3 is TGTGCCAGCATGACAGGGGGAAAAGGGAACACTGAAGCTTTCTTT.

V and J are TRBV10-3 and TRBJ2-2; 7 bases agree with TRBD2. This CDR3 region has 15 residues. Per germline, CDR1 ENHRY and CDR2 SYGVKD. V was clipped by 4 bases and J by 4 bases; unmatched bases: 6. The CDR3: CAISALAYLTGELFF. In DNA form, the CDR3 reads TGTGCCATCAGTGCACTAGCGTATCTCACCGGGGAGCTGTTTTTT.

J is TRBJ2-7 and V is TRBV3-1 (or the pseudogene TRBV3-2), with D possibly being TRBD1 (6 bases). Trimming took 4 bases from V and 6 from J, leaving 25 bases between them. Germline V gene data show CDR1 as LGHDT and CDR2 as YNNKEL (reference sequence). The CDR3 has 17 amino acids. The CDR3 coding sequence is TGTGCCAGCAGCCCCCAGACAGGTTCCCGGAGTCACACCGAGCAGTACTTC. Amino acid sequence: CASSPQTGSRSHTEQYF.

This clone showed up just a few times. The V gene is TRBV28, the J gene TRBJ1-2; TRBD1 agrees at 8 bases. CDR1 is MDHEN and CDR2 is SYDVKM in the germline V gene. V lost 3 bases and J lost 8; bases outside the gene matches: 5. The CDR3 is made up of 13 amino acids. The CDR3 nucleotides read TGTGCCAGCAGTTTGACAGGGGCAGTGGGCTACACCTTC. It yields the protein CASSLTGAVGYTF.

The rearrangement joins TRBV28 to TRBJ1-2; TRBD1 matches 7 bases. The CDR3 runs 13 residues. V dropped 6 bases and J dropped 8; count of bases not matched to a gene: 9. From germline, CDR1 is MDHEN and CDR2 SYDVKM. The CDR3 bases are TGTGCCAGCAGCCAAGGACAGGACCGGGGCTACACCTTC. Translation: CASSQGQDRGYTF.

The sample holds a few counts of this clone. The CDR3 sequence is CASGFSRQENSPLHF. DNA of the CDR3: TGTGCCAGCGGATTCTCACGACAGGAAAATTCACCCCTCCACTTT. This chain uses TRBV30 with TRBJ1-6; D is perhaps TRBD1 (6 bases). CDR1 is GTSNPN and CDR2 is SVGIG in the germline V gene (reference sequence). This CDR3 comprises 15 residues. Trimming took 8 bases from V and 7 from J, leaving 21 bases between them.